The present entry profiles one T cell receptor beta chain with its context. Its target is unknown. This entry belongs to a study of post-analysis software for immune sequencing data. General study results and limits: Compared against controls, patients with multiple sclerosis displayed significantly lower normalized Chao1 diversity. When patients were compared with controls, about five TRBV segments were more frequent, TRBV5-6, TRBV5-1 and TRBV20-1 among them.

cDNA libraries of TCR beta carried unique molecular identifiers. One entry per CDR3 protein, called by TCRdb with MiXCR from the PCR reads. Of around 700,000 distinct CDR3 sequences listed, approximately 59% are singletons. V shed 5 bases and J 8 bases; nucleotides not matched to a gene: 11. Germline CDR1 reads SEHNR; CDR2 reads FQNEAQ (reference sequence). This CDR3 contains 15 residues. The V gene is TRBV7-9, the J gene TRBJ1-4; 7 nucleotides line up with TRBD1. The TCR sequence derives from a girl aged 2 to 9 with multiple sclerosis. Sequencing used blood. CDR3 sequence (DNA): TGTGCCAGCAGCCGGACAACGGGACAGACCGAAAAACTGTTTTTT. Amino acid sequence: CASSRTTGQTEKLFF.